The rows below give T cell receptor beta chains drawn from one sample of a study of blood T cell repertoires in COVID-19. This table comes from immunoSEQ multiplex PCR, and its TCRdb copy is limited to in-frame clones, with some not included. This table has about 150,000 clones, approximately 90% appearing once. Specimen: peripheral blood. Every receptor here comes from a woman in her seventies with acute or convalescent COVID-19. Each CDR3 is given with its conserved first and last residue. The D gene is left open where the match is weak. Not every row has a clone size; where given, it reads once, few, many or a size class.

J | D | size | V | CDR3 | DNA
TRBJ2-5 | NA | NA | TRBV29-1 | CSVAGGGETQYF | TGCAGCGTTGCGGGGGGCGGAGAGACCCAGTACTTC
TRBJ2-3 | NA | NA | TRBV5-1 | CASRHPGLPTDTQYF | TGCGCCAGCCGCCATCCGGGACTTCCCACAGATACGCAGTATTTT
TRBJ2-4 | NA | NA | TRBV2 | CASTLRNIQYF | TGTGCCAGCACCCTTAGAAACATTCAGTACTTC
TRBJ2-7 | TRBD2 | NA | TRBV5-6 | CASSRDYSYEQYF | TGTGCCAGCAGCCGGGACTACTCCTACGAGCAGTACTTC
TRBJ1-6 | NA | NA | TRBV20-1 | CSADSVEALHF | TGCAGTGCTGACAGCGTTGAGGCCCTCCACTTT
TRBJ1-2 | TRBD1 | NA | TRBV5-1 | CASSFGQGNGGYTF | TGCGCCAGCAGCTTCGGACAGGGTAACGGTGGCTACACCTTC
TRBJ2-1 | NA | NA | TRBV5-4 | CASSLVQVLNEQFF | TGTGCCAGCAGCTTGGTTCAGGTTCTAAATGAGCAGTTCTTC
TRBJ1-2 | TRBD1 | once | TRBV30 | CAWKGQGGDGYTF | TGTGCCTGGAAGGGACAGGGAGGGGATGGCTACACCTTC
TRBJ2-5 | TRBD2 | NA | TRBV6-2/TRBV6-3 | CASSGASGDETQYF | TGTGCCAGCAGTGGGGCTAGCGGGGACGAGACCCAGTACTTC
TRBJ1-1 | TRBD1 | NA | TRBV29-1 | CSARQGASTEAFF | TGCAGCGCACGACAGGGCGCGTCAACTGAAGCTTTCTTT
TRBJ1-2 | NA | NA | TRBV6-2/TRBV6-3 | CASSSPPGYRGYTF | TGTGCCAGCAGTTCGCCTCCAGGATACCGTGGCTACACCTTC
TRBJ2-3 | NA | NA | TRBV7-9 | CASSLVASGTQYF | TGTGCCAGCAGCTTAGTAGCGTCCGGTACGCAGTATTTT
TRBJ1-6 | NA | NA | TRBV27 | CASSLIPVAGLNSPLHF | TGTGCCAGCAGTTTAATCCCCGTCGCGGGTTTAAATTCACCCCTCCACTTT
TRBJ2-4 | NA | NA | TRBV3-1/TRBV3-2 | CASSQGELTLAKNIQYF | TGTGCCAGCAGCCAAGGAGAACTGACATTAGCCAAAAACATTCAGTACTTC
TRBJ1-2 | NA | NA | TRBV19 | CASSIQGFPHGYTF | TGTGCCAGTAGTATCCAGGGATTTCCCCATGGCTACACCTTC
TRBJ1-1 | NA | few | TRBV5-6 | CASSLVRGSPGAFF | TGTGCCAGCAGCTTAGTGCGGGGCAGCCCAGGGGCTTTCTTT
TRBJ1-2 | NA | NA | TRBV3-1/TRBV3-2 | CASSQRGADFYGYTF | TGTGCCAGCAGCCAACGGGGGGCCGATTTCTATGGCTACACCTTC
TRBJ1-4 | TRBD1 | NA | TRBV28 | CASSSTYPGQGVEKLFF | TGTGCCAGCAGCAGTACCTATCCGGGACAGGGAGTTGAAAAACTGTTTTTT
TRBJ2-4 | TRBD1 | NA | TRBV5-1 | CASRDRGAKNIQYF | TGCGCCAGTAGGGACAGGGGAGCCAAAAACATTCAGTACTTC
TRBJ2-2 | TRBD2 | NA | TRBV5-4 | CASSTGLAGGTGELFF | TGTGCCAGCAGCACTGGACTAGCGGGGGGGACCGGGGAGCTGTTTTTT
TRBJ1-2 | NA | few | TRBV6-5 | CASSRQASNYGYTF | TGTGCCAGCTCCAGACAAGCTTCTAACTATGGCTACACCTTC
TRBJ1-5 | NA | NA | TRBV28 | CASSLQVYQPQHF | TGTGCCAGCAGTTTACAGGTCTATCAGCCCCAGCATTTT
TRBJ1-1 | NA | NA | TRBV19 | CASSMGQDMNTEAFF | TGTGCCAGTAGTATGGGGCAGGATATGAACACTGAAGCTTTCTTT
TRBJ1-2 | NA | NA | TRBV1 | CTSSWAGNYGYTF | TGCACCAGCAGCTGGGCCGGTAACTATGGCTACACCTTC
TRBJ2-3 | TRBD1 | NA | TRBV27 | CASSRTGLYTDTQYF | TGTGCCAGCAGTAGGACAGGGCTATACACAGATACGCAGTATTTT
TRBJ2-1 | TRBD2 | once | TRBV5-1 | CASSNRTSGYNEQFF | TGCGCCAGCAGTAACCGGACTAGCGGATACAATGAGCAGTTCTTC
TRBJ2-1 | NA | NA | TRBV21-1 | CASPLRWGSGVQIQAPIYEQFF | TGTGCCAGCCCCCTTCGTTGGGGCAGCGGGGTCCAAATCCAGGCCCCAATTTATGAGCAGTTCTTC
TRBJ2-3 | TRBD1 | NA | TRBV6-6 | CASSQGQGMTDTQYF | TGTGCCAGCAGCCAGGGACAGGGGATGACAGATACGCAGTATTTT
TRBJ1-5 | NA | once | TRBV2 | CASSRMYSNQPQHF | TGTGCCAGCAGTCGTATGTATAGCAATCAGCCCCAGCATTTT
TRBJ2-7 | TRBD1 | NA | TRBV4-1 | CASSQDARTGYSYEQYF | TGCGCCAGCAGCCAAGATGCTCGGACAGGATACTCCTACGAGCAGTACTTC
TRBJ2-1 | TRBD2 | NA | TRBV11-2 | CASSKRTSGAYNEQFF | TGTGCCAGCAGCAAAAGGACTAGCGGAGCCTACAATGAGCAGTTCTTC
TRBJ1-2 | TRBD1 | NA | TRBV6-5 | CASRRQGRDYGYTF | TGTGCCAGCAGGCGACAGGGCCGGGACTATGGCTACACCTTC
TRBJ2-3 | NA | NA | TRBV7-8 | CASSPGRAGLADTQYF | TGTGCCAGCAGCCCAGGGCGTGCAGGGCTGGCAGATACGCAGTATTTT
TRBJ2-5 | NA | NA | TRBV7-2 | CASSLVVQQETQYF | TGTGCCAGCAGCTTAGTGGTACAGCAAGAGACCCAGTACTTC
TRBJ1-4 | NA | NA | TRBV6-5 | CASGAGRANEKLFF | TGTGCCAGCGGGGCCGGGAGGGCTAATGAAAAACTGTTTTTT
TRBJ1-1 | NA | NA | TRBV15 | CATSMSVNTEAFF | TGTGCCACCAGCATGAGCGTAAACACTGAAGCTTTCTTT
TRBJ2-2 | NA | NA | TRBV5-1 | CASSQGLPTGELFF | TGCGCCAGCAGCCAGGGACTCCCCACCGGGGAGCTGTTTTTT
TRBJ1-1 | NA | NA | TRBV18 | CASSQGEGTEAFF | TGTGCCAGCTCACAGGGGGAGGGCACTGAAGCTTTCTTT
TRBJ2-5 | TRBD2 | NA | TRBV6-4 | CASRGTSGGLQETQYF | TGTGCCAGCAGAGGGACTAGCGGGGGCCTGCAAGAGACCCAGTACTTC
TRBJ1-5 | NA | NA | TRBV21-1 | CASSKAGRGLSNQPQHF | TGTGCCAGCAGCAAAGCTGGCAGGGGCCTTAGCAATCAGCCCCAGCATTTT
TRBJ1-1 | NA | NA | TRBV7-2 | CASSLGVGYTEAFF | TGTGCCAGCAGCTTAGGGGTCGGGTACACTGAAGCTTTCTTT
TRBJ1-2 | TRBD1 | NA | TRBV29-1 | CSVLHRGHNYGYTF | TGCAGCGTCTTACACAGGGGGCATAACTATGGCTACACCTTC
TRBJ2-4 | NA | NA | TRBV7-2 | CASSLSRVAKNIQYF | TGTGCCAGCAGCTTAAGTCGGGTAGCCAAAAACATTCAGTACTTC
TRBJ2-5 | NA | NA | TRBV7-8 | CASSRNQETQYF | TGTGCCAGCAGCCGTAACCAAGAGACCCAGTACTTC
TRBJ2-7 | TRBD1 | NA | TRBV5-1 | CASSPPGQGAEQYF | TGCGCCAGCAGCCCCCCGGGACAGGGGGCCGAGCAGTACTTC
TRBJ1-1 | NA | NA | TRBV5-1 | CASSLNSFGTEAFF | TGCGCCAGCAGCTTGAACAGTTTCGGCACTGAAGCTTTCTTT